This is a list of T cell receptor beta chains from one sample in a study of radiotherapy plus CTLA-4 blockade in lung cancer. Sequencing used immunoSEQ multiplex PCR; TCRdb keeps in-frame clones, though not all of them. The sample has 60,000 to 75,000 clones; 65% to 85% are singletons. Sequencing used peripheral blood, obtained from a patient treated with radiotherapy plus ipilimumab. These receptors were obtained from a human donor with non-small cell lung cancer whose response to radiotherapy plus ipilimumab could not be evaluated. Some clones in this sample may be carry-over from other donors' samples. Each CDR3 is given with its conserved first and last residue. A D gene is named only where the DNA matches it firmly. The size of a clone is reported for some rows only, either as once, few or many, or as a class for expanded clones.

>-|TRBJ1-1|TRBV29-1|-
TGCAGCGTCAGGGGTGACACTGAAGCTTTCTTT
CSVRGDTEAFF
>-|TRBJ1-5|TRBV15|-
TGTGCCACCAGCAGTTACTTTAATCAGCCCCAGCATTTT
CATSSYFNQPQHF
>-|TRBJ2-5|TRBV6-6|TRBD1
TGTGCCGGCCGACAGGGGGCAGGTGAGCAGTACTTC
CAGRQGAGEQYF
>-|TRBJ2-3|TRBV6-6|-
TGTGCCAGCAGGGCGGGGAAAACAGATACGCAGTATTTT
CASRAGKTDTQYF
>-|TRBJ1-5|TRBV5-4|-
TGTGCCAGCAGCCCTGGACTTGATCAGCCCCAGCATTTT
CASSPGLDQPQHF
>-|TRBJ2-7|TRBV10-3|-
TGTGCCATCAGTGAGTCGTGGGAGAAGGAGCAGTACTTC
CAISESWEKEQYF
>-|TRBJ2-5|TRBV4-2|TRBD2
TGTGCCAGCAGCCAAGAGAGAGCGGGGGGTAAGCAGTACTTC
CASSQERAGGKQYF
>-|TRBJ1-4|TRBV7-9|-
TGTGCCAGCAGCACCGAAGAGGGTAATGAAAAACTGTTTTTT
CASSTEEGNEKLFF
>-|TRBJ1-4|TRBV28|-
TGTGCCAGCGGCAATGAAAAACTGTTTTTT
CASGNEKLFF
>-|TRBJ2-5|TRBV5-1|-
TGCGCCAGCAGCATCACGGGAGCGCAACAAGAGACCCAGTACTTC
CASSITGAQQETQYF
>few|TRBJ1-4|TRBV28|-
TGTGCCAGCAAGAGGGTAGAGGAAAAACTGTTTTTT
CASKRVEEKLFF
>-|TRBJ2-7|TRBV6-1|TRBD1
TGTGCCAGCATGACCGCCGGGACAGGGGCGTACGAGCAGTACTTC
CASMTAGTGAYEQYF
>-|TRBJ1-1|TRBV7-6|-
TGTGCCAGCAGCCCTGGACTACTACCCACTGAAGCTTTCTTT
CASSPGLLPTEAFF
>-|TRBJ2-7|TRBV27|-
TGTGCCAGCAGTTTAGTTCGGGGTGGATACGAGCAGTACTTC
CASSLVRGGYEQYF
>-|TRBJ2-7|TRBV19|-
TGTGCCAGTAGTGCGGTTGGAGGGGTCTACGAGCAGTACTTC
CASSAVGGVYEQYF
>once|TRBJ1-5|TRBV27|TRBD1
TGTGCCAGCAGTTTCGTTGGAGGGGGCGGTCAGCCCCAGCATTTT
CASSFVGGGGQPQHF
>few|TRBJ2-7|TRBV5-4|-
TGTGCCAGCAGCGGGGGCGATGGGACCACCTACGAGCAGTACTTC
CASSGGDGTTYEQYF
>few|TRBJ1-1|TRBV19|-
TGTGCCAGTAGTATGCAGACAGTTGGCACTGAAGCTTTCTTT
CASSMQTVGTEAFF
>-|TRBJ1-6|TRBV6-5|TRBD1
TGTGCCAGCAGTTACCCGGGACAGCATAATTCACCCCTCCACTTT
CASSYPGQHNSPLHF
>few|TRBJ2-7|TRBV10-3|TRBD1
TGTGCCATCAGCGGGACAGGGGTCAAGCAGTACTTC
CAISGTGVKQYF
>once|TRBJ2-7|TRBV9|TRBD1
TGTGCCAGCAGCGAGGGGGACAGCTCCTACGAGCAGTACTTC
CASSEGDSSYEQYF
>-|TRBJ2-5|TRBV5-1|TRBD2
TGCGCCAGCAGCTCGGGGACTACTCAAGAGACCCAGTACTTC
CASSSGTTQETQYF
>few|TRBJ1-3|TRBV5-1|-
TGCGCCAGCAGCTTGGCCGGGACAAGCTCTGGAAACACCATATATTTT
CASSLAGTSSGNTIYF
>few|TRBJ1-6|TRBV5-6|-
TGTGCCAGCAGCTTGGGGCCCAGCTCCTATAATTCACCCCTCCACTTT
CASSLGPSSYNSPLHF
>-|TRBJ1-2|TRBV10-3|-
TGTGCCATCCTGACAGTTTATGGCTACACCTTC
CAILTVYGYTF
>-|TRBJ1-1|TRBV6-1|-
TGTGCCAGCAGTGACTTCCAGGGGAACAATGAAGCTTTCTTT
CASSDFQGNNEAFF